The rows below give T cell receptor beta chains drawn from one sample of a study of T cell responses to AZD1222 COVID-19 vaccine. Clones were read by immunoSEQ multiplex PCR, and TCRdb kept only the in-frame ones, dropping some. The data hold some 130,000 clones, with over 90% observed a single time. The source was peripheral blood, collected on day 0 of AZD1222 vaccination. These receptor sequences come from an adult in good health. Both conserved end residues are part of each CDR3. Fields, in order: J gene, D gene, V gene, clone size, CDR3 DNA, CDR3 protein. The D gene is left open where the match is weak. Rows give clone size only sometimes, using once, few, many, or a class for an expanded clone.

j_gene: TRBJ1-5
d_gene: NA
v_gene: TRBV2
abundance: NA
CDR3nt: TGTGCCAGCAGTGAAACGGCTTACAATCAGCCCCAGCATTTT
CDR3aa: CASSETAYNQPQHF

j_gene: TRBJ1-1
d_gene: NA
v_gene: TRBV18
abundance: NA
CDR3nt: TGTGCCAGCTCACCGGGGGGGTCGGACACTGAAGCTTTCTTT
CDR3aa: CASSPGGSDTEAFF

j_gene: TRBJ2-7
d_gene: TRBD2
v_gene: TRBV18
abundance: NA
CDR3nt: TGTGCCAGCTCACCAGCGGGAGAGAGCTCCTACGAGCAGTACTTC
CDR3aa: CASSPAGESSYEQYF

j_gene: TRBJ2-3
d_gene: TRBD1
v_gene: TRBV24-1
abundance: NA
CDR3nt: TGTGCCACCAGTGGTGACAGGGGGTTCGACACAGATACGCAGTATTTT
CDR3aa: CATSGDRGFDTDTQYF

j_gene: TRBJ2-1
d_gene: NA
v_gene: TRBV5-1
abundance: NA
CDR3nt: TGCGCCAGCAGCTACGCCACACCTAGAGTGAATGAGCAGTTCTTC
CDR3aa: CASSYATPRVNEQFF

j_gene: TRBJ2-2
d_gene: TRBD1
v_gene: TRBV11-2
abundance: NA
CDR3nt: TGTGCCAGCAGCGACAGGGGATATGGGACCGGGGAGCTGTTTTTT
CDR3aa: CASSDRGYGTGELFF

j_gene: TRBJ1-5
d_gene: TRBD1
v_gene: TRBV18
abundance: NA
CDR3nt: TGTGCCAGCTCACCAGAGGACAGGGGGTTTCGACAGCCCCAGCATTTT
CDR3aa: CASSPEDRGFRQPQHF

j_gene: TRBJ1-3
d_gene: TRBD1
v_gene: TRBV7-9
abundance: NA
CDR3nt: TGTGCCAGCAGCCCCAGGGACAGCTCTGGAAACACCATATATTTT
CDR3aa: CASSPRDSSGNTIYF

j_gene: TRBJ2-3
d_gene: TRBD1
v_gene: TRBV5-4
abundance: NA
CDR3nt: TGTGCCAGCAGCTTGGGGGGACAGGGGGTCCCAGATACGCAGTATTTT
CDR3aa: CASSLGGQGVPDTQYF

j_gene: TRBJ1-1
d_gene: NA
v_gene: TRBV7-9
abundance: NA
CDR3nt: TGTGCCAGCAGCTTAGAGGGTGACACTGAAGCTTTCTTT
CDR3aa: CASSLEGDTEAFF

j_gene: TRBJ2-5
d_gene: TRBD2
v_gene: TRBV18
abundance: NA
CDR3nt: TGTGCCAGCTCACCACCGGGCGGGAGGGAAGAGACCCAGTACTTC
CDR3aa: CASSPPGGREETQYF

j_gene: TRBJ2-1
d_gene: TRBD1
v_gene: TRBV5-6
abundance: once
CDR3nt: TGTGCCAGCAGCCGATGGACAGGGGGCACCTACAATGAGCAGTTCTTC
CDR3aa: CASSRWTGGTYNEQFF

j_gene: TRBJ1-5
d_gene: NA
v_gene: TRBV6-4
abundance: NA
CDR3nt: TGTGCCAGCAGTGCGCGACGTCAAACGGGACAGCCCCAGCATTTT
CDR3aa: CASSARRQTGQPQHF

j_gene: TRBJ2-1
d_gene: NA
v_gene: TRBV7-3
abundance: NA
CDR3nt: TGTGCCAGCAGCCTACCTAACAGGGTCAACAATGAGCAGTTCTTC
CDR3aa: CASSLPNRVNNEQFF

j_gene: TRBJ2-1
d_gene: TRBD2
v_gene: TRBV12-5
abundance: NA
CDR3nt: TGTGCTAGTGGAATGACACTAGCGGGAGGCCCTTCCTACAATGAGCAGTTCTTC
CDR3aa: CASGMTLAGGPSYNEQFF

j_gene: TRBJ2-3
d_gene: TRBD1
v_gene: TRBV12-5
abundance: NA
CDR3nt: TGTGCTAGTGGTGCCGCCCGGACAGGGGAGACAGATACGCAGTATTTT
CDR3aa: CASGAARTGETDTQYF

j_gene: TRBJ2-1
d_gene: TRBD2
v_gene: TRBV6-5
abundance: NA
CDR3nt: TGTGCCAGCAACCTAGCGGGAGGGCCCTACAATGAGCAGTTCTTC
CDR3aa: CASNLAGGPYNEQFF

j_gene: TRBJ1-5
d_gene: NA
v_gene: TRBV2
abundance: NA
CDR3nt: TGTGCCAGCAGTACCCGGGACATTAGCAATCAGCCCCAGCATTTT
CDR3aa: CASSTRDISNQPQHF

j_gene: TRBJ2-7
d_gene: NA
v_gene: TRBV11-2
abundance: NA
CDR3nt: TGTGCCAGCAGCTTAGATCGGTCTCAGGCAGCCCTTGGCCAATACGAGCAGTACTTC
CDR3aa: CASSLDRSQAALGQYEQYF

j_gene: TRBJ1-5
d_gene: NA
v_gene: TRBV10-3
abundance: NA
CDR3nt: TGTGCCATCAGTGACAGAGAGGAACAGCCCCAGCATTTT
CDR3aa: CAISDREEQPQHF

j_gene: TRBJ2-7
d_gene: NA
v_gene: TRBV24-1
abundance: NA
CDR3nt: TGTGCCACCGTTTATGTGGAGTTTGCCTACGAGCAGTACTTC
CDR3aa: CATVYVEFAYEQYF

j_gene: TRBJ2-1
d_gene: NA
v_gene: TRBV7-8
abundance: once
CDR3nt: TGTGCCAGCAGCTTAGAACGCGAAGCCCTCAATGAGCAGTTCTTC
CDR3aa: CASSLEREALNEQFF

j_gene: TRBJ1-6
d_gene: NA
v_gene: TRBV5-1
abundance: NA
CDR3nt: TGCGCCAGCAGCTTGGGTGCCACTTCACCCCTCCACTTT
CDR3aa: CASSLGATSPLHF

j_gene: TRBJ2-2
d_gene: TRBD2
v_gene: TRBV30
abundance: NA
CDR3nt: TGTGCCTGGAGTCTAGCGGAAGCGAACACCGGGGAGCTGTTTTTT
CDR3aa: CAWSLAEANTGELFF

j_gene: TRBJ2-1
d_gene: NA
v_gene: TRBV20-1
abundance: NA
CDR3nt: TGCAGTGCTTCCTTCTACAATGAGCAGTTCTTC
CDR3aa: CSASFYNEQFF

j_gene: TRBJ2-1
d_gene: TRBD1
v_gene: TRBV7-8
abundance: NA
CDR3nt: TGTGCCAGCAGCCCACGGACAGGGCGCTCCTACAATGAGCAGTTCTTC
CDR3aa: CASSPRTGRSYNEQFF

j_gene: TRBJ2-7
d_gene: NA
v_gene: TRBV15
abundance: NA
CDR3nt: TGTGCCACCCCTACGGGAGGACAGGGTCGTGGTGAGCAGTACTTC
CDR3aa: CATPTGGQGRGEQYF

j_gene: TRBJ2-7
d_gene: NA
v_gene: TRBV27
abundance: NA
CDR3nt: TGTGCCAGCAGTTTATCTAGGGGGGTGGTAACCTACGAGCAGTACTTC
CDR3aa: CASSLSRGVVTYEQYF

j_gene: TRBJ1-4
d_gene: NA
v_gene: TRBV4-1
abundance: NA
CDR3nt: TGCGCCAGCAGCCAGTCCGGACTCAGCGAAAAACTGTTTTTT
CDR3aa: CASSQSGLSEKLFF

j_gene: TRBJ2-2
d_gene: NA
v_gene: TRBV3-1/TRBV3-2
abundance: NA
CDR3nt: TGTGCCAGCAGCCGAAACACCGGGGAGCTGTTTTTT
CDR3aa: CASSRNTGELFF